The sequence of this T cell receptor (beta chain) was determined in a study of cytomegalovirus exposure and HLA in healthy donors. With 60 Vbeta and 13 Jbeta primers, the PCR was carried out. Assay: immunoSEQ multiplex PCR; the TCRdb copy retains only in-frame clones and omits some. Of some 150,000 clones in the sample, around 78% are singletons; the top ten hold around 1.9%. Input material: PBMCs. The source is a woman aged 25 to 39 in good health and CMV-seropositive.

The CDR3, as DNA: TGCGCCAGCAGTGGCGGAACAGGGGGTGGCTACACCTTC. Translation gives CASSGGTGGGYTF. The chain joins TRBV10-1 to TRBJ1-2, with TRBD1 identical over 8 bases. CDR3 length equals 13 residues. The junction had 5 bases not matched to a gene; V was cut back by 4 bases and J by 7 bases. Germline V gives CDR1 WNHNN, CDR2 SYGVQD (reference sequence).